Below, 26 T cell receptor beta chains from the same sample are listed, as sequenced in a study of blood T cells in healthy people across ages. The use of a sample-barcoded 5' primer and a J-beta primer mix characterized a second PCR of roughly 7 to 12 cycles. One entry per CDR3 protein, called by TCRdb with MiXCR from the 5' RACE reads. The repertoire consists of 650,000 to 800,000 distinct CDR3 sequences, with roughly 44% occurring once and the leading ten covering about 19%. Sequencing was carried out using blood. The receptors come from a man in his 60s in good health.

V gene TRBV2 combines with J gene TRBJ2-2; 11 bases are a match to TRBD2. Germline trimming cut 6 bases from V and 0 bases from J; bases unmatched to any gene: 15. The CDR3 runs to 20 residues. Germline V CDR1 and CDR2: SNHLY, FYNNEI. The CDR3 DNA follows: TGTGCCAGCAGCGAACCTCGAGCTAGCGGGGGGCCTGCGAACACCGGGGAGCTGTTTTTT. Translating gives CASSEPRASGGPANTGELFF. Using reference TRBV2 and TRBJ2-2 for the parts outside the CDR3, the full variable domain is EPEVTQTPSHQVTQMGQEVILRCVPISNHLYFYWYRQILGQKVEFLVSFYNNEISEKSEIFDDQFSVERPDGSNFTLKIRSTKLEDSAMYFCASSEPRASGGPANTGELFFGEGSRLTVL.

This chain connects TRBV7-9 to TRBJ2-1, with D unresolved. The length of the CDR3 is 13 residues. CDR1 is SEHNR and CDR2 is FQNEAQ in the germline V gene (reference sequence). V was pared by 5 bases and J by 13 bases, with 18 bases between. The CDR3 loop reads CASSQPPQETQFF. Here the CDR3 DNA reads TGTGCCAGCAGCCAACCTCCTCAAGAGACCCAGTTCTTC.

The CDR3 protein is CASSSQGGASYEQYF. CDR3 DNA sequence: TGTGCCAGCAGCTCCCAAGGGGGAGCCTCCTACGAGCAGTACTTC. V gene TRBV5-4 combines with J gene TRBJ2-7, with D possibly being TRBD1 (6 bases). Trimming took off 3 bases at V and 0 bases at J, with 13 bases between the two ends. Germline assignment: CDR1 SGHNT and CDR2 YYREEE (reference sequence). The CDR3 has 15 residues.

The rearrangement uses TRBV5-5 and TRBJ1-4; D is unclear. Deletions cut 0 bases from V and 3 bases from J, with 18 bases between. Germline loops: CDR1 SGHKS, CDR2 YYEKEE (reference sequence). The CDR3 totals 18 residues. The CDR3 spells CASSLAPGWDSSNEKLFF. The CDR3, as DNA: TGTGCCAGCAGCTTGGCCCCCGGTTGGGATTCATCTAATGAAAAACTGTTTTTT.

V usage is TRBV20-1 and J usage is TRBJ2-1; the match to TRBD2 covers 9 bases. The CDR3 loop spans 14 amino acids. Germline V gene lookup returns CDR1 DFQATT and CDR2 SNEGSKA (reference sequence). V was clipped by 7 bases and J by 6 bases; unmatched bases: 10. CDR3 nucleotide sequence: TGCAGTGTCACGGCTCCTAGCGGGACCAATGAGCAGTTCTTC. Protein sequence: CSVTAPSGTNEQFF.

There are a few counts of this clonotype. The V and J genes are TRBV12-3 or TRBV12-4 and TRBJ1-5; D is unclear. The CDR3 totals 14 residues. Trimming pared 6 bases from V and 9 bases from J, leaving 18 bases between. CDR3 sequence reads: CASSSDKLVSPQHF. CDR3 DNA: TGTGCCAGCAGCTCCGACAAGTTGGTGTCGCCCCAGCATTTT.

This chain joins TRBV29-1 and TRBJ2-7; no clear D gene. The tail of the sequence fits TRBJ2-5 better, so the J call may be wrong. The CDR3 runs 13 residues. Germline CDR1 is SQVTM and CDR2 is ANQGSEA. The CDR3 DNA follows: TGCAGCGTTGAAGGGAAGGGTTTCGAGACCCAGTACTTC. Residues: CSVEGKGFETQYF.

This sequence joins TRBV29-1 and TRBJ1-2; 10 nucleotides line up with TRBD1. The CDR3 sequence is 12 residues long. Germline lookup yields CDR1 SQVTM and CDR2 ANQGSEA. V lost 4 bases to trimming and J lost 7 bases; unmatched junction nucleotides: 3. CDR3: CSVGQGAVGYTF. The DNA of the CDR3 is TGCAGCGTTGGACAGGGGGCGGTTGGCTACACCTTC.

The chain combines TRBV5-1 with TRBJ1-2; D unclear. Trimming cost V 4 bases and J 4 bases, with 8 bases left between them. CDR1 and CDR2 (germline): SGHRS, YFSETQ. CDR3 length equals 12 residues. CDR3 in DNA: TGCGCCAGCAGCGGATTCGGCTATGGCTACACCTTC. This translates into CASSGFGYGYTF.

The CDR3 protein is CASRAFGLADYGYTF. In nucleotides, the CDR3 is TGTGCCAGCCGCGCCTTCGGGCTTGCGGACTATGGCTACACCTTC. The V call is TRBV7-9, the J call TRBJ1-2; no definite D call. The CDR3 covers 15 residues. Trimming cost V 8 bases and J 3 bases, with 19 bases left between them. Germline V gene lookup returns CDR1 SEHNR and CDR2 FQNEAQ (reference sequence). Together with reference TRBV7-9 and TRBJ1-2, the CDR3 gives the full variable domain: DTGVSQNPRHKITKRGQNVTFRCDPISEHNRLYWYRQTLGQGPEFLTYFQNEAQLEKSRLLSDRFSAERPKGSFSTLEIQRTEQGDSAMYLCASRAFGLADYGYTFGSGTRLTVV.

The J gene is TRBJ2-3, the V gene TRBV7-2; the D gene is possibly TRBD2 (7 bases). This CDR3 has 15 residues. Trimming removed 5 bases from V and 4 bases from J, with 16 bases in between. Germline CDR1 SGHTA, CDR2 FQGNSA. The DNA of the CDR3 is TGTGCCAGCAGCCTCAAATGGGGGGGCGCAGATACGCAGTATTTT. It is translated as CASSLKWGGADTQYF.

This rearrangement joins TRBV24-1 to TRBJ2-6, with D possibly being TRBD2 (7 bases). This CDR3 region has 21 residues. Germline assignment: CDR1 KGHDR and CDR2 SFDVKD. V lost 0 bases and J lost 0, with 20 bases in between. For the CDR3, the DNA is TGTGCCACCAGTGATTTGCCGGGGAGGGGGACTTTTCCCTCTGGGGCCAACGTCCTGACTTTC. Translated: CATSDLPGRGTFPSGANVLTF.

In regard to this clonotype: Its ends do not fully match the called genes, so a read error is possible. The chain links TRBV30 to TRBJ1-5, with D possibly being TRBD1 (6 bases). CDR3 length: 14 amino acids. Germline values: CDR1 GTSNPN, CDR2 SVGIG (reference sequence). In DNA form, the CDR3 reads TGTGTCTGGAGTCGGACAGCTAGCAATCAGCCCCAGCATTTT. Translation: CVWSRTASNQPQHF.

The chain couples TRBV2 to TRBJ2-3; maybe TRBD1 (5 bases). Trimming shortened V by 6 bases and J by 7 bases, and 11 bases separated the two germline ends. CDR3 size: 12 residues. Germline V gene sequence: CDR1 SNHLY, CDR2 FYNNEI. Here the CDR3 DNA reads TGTGCCAGCAGAGAGGACATTTATACGCAGTATTTT. It codes for CASREDIYTQYF.

The sample holds a few counts of this clonotype. The V call is TRBV6-1, the J call TRBJ2-7; perhaps D is TRBD1 or TRBD2 (5 bases each). Between the trimmed V and J ends, which lost 8 bases and 3 bases, there was a span of 14 bases. Germline V CDR1 and CDR2: MNHNS, SASEGT. This CDR3 spans 13 amino acids. The CDR3 protein is CASSPGPFYEQYF. The CDR3, as DNA: TGTGCCAGCTCTCCGGGGCCTTTCTACGAGCAGTACTTC.

The chain uses TRBV6-6 and TRBJ2-7; weak D call: TRBD2 (5 bases). Trimming took 7 bases from V and 2 from J, leaving 15 bases between them. The CDR3 has 14 amino acids. Germline V gene data show CDR1 as MNHNY and CDR2 as SVGAGI (reference sequence). In nucleotides, the CDR3 is TGTGCCAGCATCAACGGAGGCTCAACCTACGAGCAGTACTTC. This translates into CASINGGSTYEQYF.

This clonotype was seen a few times. The chain is built from TRBV12-3 or TRBV12-4 and TRBJ2-5; D remains unclear. Trimming pared 9 bases from V and 7 bases from J, leaving 12 bases between. The CDR3 length is 11 residues. CDR3 residues: CASSSLGTQYF. As DNA, the CDR3 is TGTGCCAGTAGCTCCTTGGGGACCCAGTACTTC.

Points on this clonotype: One end of the junction is discordant with germline, which a read error may explain. The chain recombines TRBV2 with TRBJ2-1; TRBD2 agrees at 8 bases. The germline V gene encodes CDR1 SNHLY and CDR2 FYNNEI. The CDR3 runs to 14 residues. The CDR3: CVSSDPGLDNEQFF. The DNA of the CDR3 is TGTGTCAGCAGCGACCCGGGACTAGACAATGAGCAGTTCTTC.

A remark on this clonotype: This could be a read error, since a much larger clone is one nucleotide away. V is TRBV5-1 and J is TRBJ2-7, with a weak D call TRBD1 (6 bases). Germline V gene sequence: CDR1 SGHRS, CDR2 YFSETQ. The CDR3 extends over 14 amino acids. V lost 4 bases to trimming and J lost 0 bases, with 11 bases between them. The CDR3 sequence: CASSDGTNSYEQYF. The CDR3 DNA sequence: TGCGCCAGCAGCGACGGGACAAACTCCTACGAGCAGTACTTC. Complete variable domain (other parts from reference TRBV5-1 and TRBJ2-7): KAGVTQTPRYLIKTRGQQVTLSCSPISGHRSVSWYQQTPGQGLQFLFEYFSETQRNKGNFPGRFSGRQFSNSRSEMNVSTLELGDSALYLCASSDGTNSYEQYFGPGTRLTVT.

The rearrangement joins TRBV11-1 to TRBJ1-1; D is possibly TRBD1 (5 bases). Trimming stripped 5 bases from V and 4 bases from J, with 17 bases between. Germline CDR1 is SGHAT and CDR2 is FQDESV (reference sequence). This CDR3 spans 15 amino acids. CDR3 amino acids: CASSPDFVGATEAFF. The CDR3 nucleotides are TGTGCCAGCAGCCCCGATTTCGTCGGGGCCACTGAAGCTTTCTTT.

The rearrangement links TRBV7-9 to TRBJ2-7; D is ambiguous. The CDR3 is 15 residues long. Trimming cost V 3 bases and J 1 base, with 13 bases left between them. Germline assignment: CDR1 SEHNR and CDR2 FQNEAQ (reference sequence). The CDR3 region is CASSFGNRASYEQYF. DNA for the CDR3: TGTGCCAGCAGCTTTGGGAATAGGGCATCCTACGAGCAGTACTTC. Full variable domain (outside the CDR3, taken from reference TRBV7-9 and TRBJ2-7): DTGVSQNPRHKITKRGQNVTFRCDPISEHNRLYWYRQTLGQGPEFLTYFQNEAQLEKSRLLSDRFSAERPKGSFSTLEIQRTEQGDSAMYLCASSFGNRASYEQYFGPGTRLTVT.

CDR3 loop: CASSQYDSNQPQHF. DNA of the CDR3: TGTGCCAGCTCACAGTATGATAGCAATCAGCCCCAGCATTTT. The chain has TRBV18 and TRBJ1-5; D remains ambiguous. V was cut by 4 bases and J by 0 bases, with 7 bases left in between. The CDR3 is 14 amino acids. The germline CDR1 and CDR2 sequences are KGHSH and LQKENI.

The CDR3 DNA is TGTGCCATCAGTGAGTCTGAGGACGGAGACAGCTCCTATAATTCACCCCTCCACTTT. It encodes CAISESEDGDSSYNSPLHF. V is TRBV10-3 and J is TRBJ1-6, with D possibly TRBD1 on 5 matching bases. The CDR3 has 19 residues. Trimming took 0 bases from V and 0 from J, leaving 15 bases between them. The V gene's germline CDR1 is ENHRY and CDR2 SYGVKD.

The chain recombines TRBV7-2 with TRBJ2-1, with D tentatively TRBD1 or TRBD2 (5 bases each). V shed 1 base and J shed 0 bases, with 10 bases lying between them. The CDR3 contains 16 residues. Germline loops: CDR1 SGHTA, CDR2 FQGNSA. CDR3 sequence: CASSLVGGPSYNEQFF. Here the CDR3 DNA reads TGTGCCAGCAGCTTAGTTGGGGGACCCTCCTACAATGAGCAGTTCTTC.

V is TRBV28 and J is TRBJ1-1, with D possibly matching TRBD1 (5 bases). The germline CDR1 and CDR2 sequences are MDHEN and SYDVKM. The CDR3 runs to 16 residues. Trimming left V 4 bases short and J 1 base short, with 16 bases between. Here the CDR3 reads CASSSPSGPQNTEAFF. The CDR3 region has the DNA TGTGCCAGCAGTTCCCCCTCGGGACCGCAGAACACTGAAGCTTTCTTT.

This clonotype appeared a few times. The chain combines TRBV7-9 with TRBJ1-4; 7 bases are shared with TRBD1. Per the germline V gene, CDR1 is SEHNR and CDR2 is FQNEAQ (reference sequence). Germline trimming cut 3 bases from V and 0 bases from J; bases unmatched to any gene: 7. The CDR3 is made up of 17 amino acids. The CDR3 region is CASSFRDRLATNEKLFF. In DNA, the CDR3 is TGTGCCAGCAGCTTCCGGGACAGACTTGCAACTAATGAAAAACTGTTTTTT.